This TCR beta chain originates from a study of blood T cell repertoires in COVID-19. TCRdb's copy holds only in-frame clones and misses some; the assay was immunoSEQ multiplex PCR. The sample holds about 230,000 clones, 65% to 90% seen once. This CDR3 has 13 amino acids. Losses at the gene ends were 8 bases for V and 6 bases for J; bases not matched to a gene: 7. Sequencing was carried out using peripheral blood. This TCR derives from a woman in her thirties or forties who had recovered from COVID-19. The chain employs TRBV12-3 or TRBV12-4 and TRBJ2-3, with TRBD2 matching 8 bases. The CDR3 region is CASGSSGRDTQYF. The DNA of the CDR3 is TGTGCCAGCGGATCTAGCGGGCGGGATACGCAGTATTTT.